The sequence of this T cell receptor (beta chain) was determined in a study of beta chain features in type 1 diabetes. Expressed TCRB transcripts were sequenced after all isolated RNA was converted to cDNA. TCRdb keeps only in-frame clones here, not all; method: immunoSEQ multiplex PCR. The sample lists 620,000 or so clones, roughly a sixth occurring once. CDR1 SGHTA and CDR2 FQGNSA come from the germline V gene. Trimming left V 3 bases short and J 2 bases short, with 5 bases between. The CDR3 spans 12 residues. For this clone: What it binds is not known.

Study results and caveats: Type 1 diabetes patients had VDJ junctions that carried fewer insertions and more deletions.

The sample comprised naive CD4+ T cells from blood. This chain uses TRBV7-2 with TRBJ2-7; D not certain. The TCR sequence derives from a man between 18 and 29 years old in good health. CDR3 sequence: CASSFIPYEQYF. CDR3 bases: TGTGCCAGCAGCTTTATCCCCTACGAGCAGTACTTC.